This T cell receptor beta chain is drawn from a study of shared clonotypes between healthy human individuals (TCRdb year 2020). About the full investigation: A few men and a couple of women, aged 18 to 49 years, made up the cohort. To increase sequencing depth and limit assay-specific biases, TCR repertoire library preparation and sequencing were carried out by different laboratories using diverse techniques. Per donor, three plates each were used for CD4 naive and CD4 memory, two for CD8 naive, and one for CD8 memory. Between about 0.9 and 8.9 billion PBMCs per donor were obtained by leukapheresis. To estimate repertoire size and how much clonotype sharing occurs between individuals, the study deeply sequenced the blood TCR repertoires of roughly 5 healthy adults. Beyond this particular receptor, the publication reports: Naive subsets generally had larger estimated clonotype richness than memory subsets. Only blood was sampled, and tissue TCR repertoires likely differ from those in blood. Because the study included only a small number of donors, the genetic and exposure-history diversity represented was limited. Even with the large sequencing depth, rarefaction of the sorted-subset datasets indicated that sequencing was incomplete. Pairwise subsampling led to the expectation that sequencing depth would affect the degree of clonotype sharing among donors. Compared with non-shared clonotypes, clonotypes shared by all four sorted-subset donors had higher generation probabilities. Across a few donors, roughly 5% of naive CD4, roughly 3.5% of naive CD8, under 2.5% of memory CD4, and 0.4% of memory CD8 clonotypes were shared.

Looking up the germline V gene (reference sequence) yields CDR1 LNHNV and CDR2 YYDKDF. From its cysteine to its phenylalanine, the CDR3 spans 12 amino acids. CDR3 DNA is the only sequence kept; it has 36 bases, read in frame from the first base. Cut back by 9 bases and 6 bases, the V and J ends lie 15 bases apart. To note about this clone: The specificity of this receptor is unknown. There are no base qualities to consult, and no much larger clone falls within one base.

Using the deep immunoSEQ assay, multiplex PCR amplified TCR CDR3 regions from genomic DNA. For each cell subset, the extracted genomic DNA was distributed evenly across all wells of several immunoSEQ 96-well plates, and each plate served as one replicate. Each replicate PCR for sorted subsets received roughly 200 ng genomic DNA, equal to about 30,000 T cell genomes. Purified libraries were quantified with a Qubit 3.0 fluorometer, sized on a Bioanalyzer 2100, and re-quantified with the KAPA Library Quantification kit. Every immunoSEQ 96-well plate was sequenced on a separate single-read 150-cycle Illumina NextSeq 550 flow cell. As for how the authors treated the data: Because the immunoSEQ output held only junctional sequences and lacked quality scores, the filtering could not match the filtering applied to full-length reads. To assign V/J genes and CDR3, sequences were annotated against IMGT germline references using PyIR, a Python wrapper for IgBLAST v1.9. Any read was removed if the V/J assignment was weak (E-value above 1e-6), the CDR3 was missing, or the read contained stop codons, out-of-frame junctions, or ambiguous translated residues. V3J clonotypes were defined as sequences sharing the same inferred V gene, J gene, and CDR3 amino acid sequence. The percentage overlap between two repertoires was calculated by dividing the number of shared unique clonotypes by the size of the smaller repertoire. RTK rarefaction, the Chao1 estimator, and Recon v2.1 estimates of unobserved clonotypes were used to assess repertoire richness. OLGA was used to compute generation probabilities for all TCRbeta clonotypes that the gDNA method yielded from a few donors. TCRdb's version of the immuneACCESS table is confined to in-frame rearrangements and falls short of the full clone set. An unresolved V gene accounts for under half of the shortfall where checked; the remainder is of unknown origin. V and J calls plus clone size are reproduced from that table; the DNA served to infer D and trimming. Here the sample has over a million clones; approximately 98% occur a single time. In total, the top ten clones hold about 0.45% of the sample.

The donors were healthy, HIV-negative adults with no recently reported acute infections or vaccinations. Only Caucasian adults living in Nashville, Tennessee, USA were represented among the donors. CD4+ T cells were enriched by magnetic negative selection; naive cells were then positively selected on CD45RA, and the negative fraction formed the memory subset. After blood collection by leukapheresis, PBMCs were isolated using Ficoll-Histopaque density gradient centrifugation and then cryopreserved in the vapor phase of liquid nitrogen. Analytical flow cytometry was used to check the purity and quantity of every magnetically sorted T cell population. Genomic DNA was isolated from every sorted fraction and measured by UV absorbance on a Nanodrop 2000c.

The rearrangement joined TRBV15 to TRBJ2-7; the D segment may tentatively be TRBD1 or TRBD2, each giving 6 matched bases. The sequenced sample consisted of naive CD4+ T cells sorted from blood. This sample's cell subset or site label indicates: CD45RA+ positively selected. The receptor was derived from a man aged 30 to 45 in good health. The sequenced DNA is TGTGCCACACGCGGGACACCCGCCGAGCAGTACTTC. Protein translation: CATRGTPAEQYF.